This T cell receptor (beta chain) is from a study of blood T cell repertoires in COVID-19. In germline, CDR1 is MNHEY, CDR2 SVGAGI. This CDR3 is 13 amino acids long. Trimming left V 10 bases short and J 0 bases short, with 7 bases between. Only in-frame clones appear in the TCRdb table, and some are missing; sequencing was by immunoSEQ multiplex PCR. The data contain around 63,000 clones, around 80% of them singletons. The chain couples TRBV6-5 to TRBJ2-6; D is undetermined. The receptor comes from a man aged 60 to 69 with acute or convalescent COVID-19. The sample taken for sequencing was peripheral blood. Written as DNA, the CDR3 is TGTGCCATACAAACCTCTGGGGCCAACGTCCTGACTTTC. This codes for CAIQTSGANVLTF.